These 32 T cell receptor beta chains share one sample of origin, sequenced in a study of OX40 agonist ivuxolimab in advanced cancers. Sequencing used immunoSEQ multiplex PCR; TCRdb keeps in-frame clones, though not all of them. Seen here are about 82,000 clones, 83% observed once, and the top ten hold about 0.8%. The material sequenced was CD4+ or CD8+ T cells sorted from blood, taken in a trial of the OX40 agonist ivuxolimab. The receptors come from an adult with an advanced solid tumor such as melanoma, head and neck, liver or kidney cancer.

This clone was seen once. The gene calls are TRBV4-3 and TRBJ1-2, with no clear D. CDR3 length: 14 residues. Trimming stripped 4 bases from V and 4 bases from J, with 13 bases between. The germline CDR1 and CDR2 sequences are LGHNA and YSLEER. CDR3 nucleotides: TGCGCCAGCAGCCCCGGAAGTGAGAGCTATGGCTACACCTTC. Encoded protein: CASSPGSESYGYTF.

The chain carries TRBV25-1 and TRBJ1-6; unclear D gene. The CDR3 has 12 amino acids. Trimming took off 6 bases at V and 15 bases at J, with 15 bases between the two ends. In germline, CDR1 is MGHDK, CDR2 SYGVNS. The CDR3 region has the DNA TGTGCCAGCAGGGACGGCGTCCAGCTCCTCCACTTT. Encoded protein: CASRDGVQLLHF.

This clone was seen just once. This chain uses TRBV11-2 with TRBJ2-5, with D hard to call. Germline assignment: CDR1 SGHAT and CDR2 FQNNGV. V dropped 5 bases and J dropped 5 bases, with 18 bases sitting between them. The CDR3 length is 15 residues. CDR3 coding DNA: TGTGCCAGCAGCCCCCGGAACGCGATATCGGAGACCCAGTACTTC. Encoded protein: CASSPRNAISETQYF.

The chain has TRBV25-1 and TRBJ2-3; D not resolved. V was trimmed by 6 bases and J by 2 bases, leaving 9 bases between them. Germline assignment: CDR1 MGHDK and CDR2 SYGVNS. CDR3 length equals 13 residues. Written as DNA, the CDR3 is TGTGCCAGCAGCGAACAGATCACAGATACGCAGTATTTT. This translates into CASSEQITDTQYF.

CDR3 DNA sequence: TGTGCCAGCAGTTACACCACCCCTCGGGTGGGCGGGGAGCTGTTTTTT. Protein: CASSYTTPRVGGELFF. This chain joins TRBV6-6 and TRBJ2-2; D unresolved. This CDR3 is 16 amino acids long. Trimming shortened V by 2 bases and J by 7 bases, and 17 bases separated the two germline ends. Germline loops: CDR1 MNHNY, CDR2 SVGAGI (reference sequence).

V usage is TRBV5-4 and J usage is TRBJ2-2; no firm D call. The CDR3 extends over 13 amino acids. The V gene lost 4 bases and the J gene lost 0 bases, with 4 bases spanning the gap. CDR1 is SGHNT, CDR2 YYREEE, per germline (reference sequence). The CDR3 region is CASSKTNTGELFF. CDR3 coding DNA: TGTGCCAGCAGCAAAACGAACACCGGGGAGCTGTTTTTT.

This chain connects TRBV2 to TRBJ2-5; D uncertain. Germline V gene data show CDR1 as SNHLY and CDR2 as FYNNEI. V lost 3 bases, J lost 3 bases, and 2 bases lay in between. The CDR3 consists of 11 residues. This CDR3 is CASSEKETQYF. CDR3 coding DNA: TGTGCCAGCAGTGAGAAAGAGACCCAGTACTTC.

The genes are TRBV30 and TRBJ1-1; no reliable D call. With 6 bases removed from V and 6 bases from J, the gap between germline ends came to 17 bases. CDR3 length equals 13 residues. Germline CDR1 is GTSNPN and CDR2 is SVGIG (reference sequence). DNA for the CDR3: TGTGCCTGCCGACCCGGGGTGGTGGCTGAAGCTTTCTTT. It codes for CACRPGVVAEAFF.

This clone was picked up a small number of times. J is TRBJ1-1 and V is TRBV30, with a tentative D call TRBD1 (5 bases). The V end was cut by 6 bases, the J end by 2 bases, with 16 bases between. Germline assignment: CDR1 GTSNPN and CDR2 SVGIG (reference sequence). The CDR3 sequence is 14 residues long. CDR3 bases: TGTGCCTGTGATACGGGACTATCAAACACTGAAGCTTTCTTT. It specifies CACDTGLSNTEAFF.

The CDR3 DNA is TGTGCCTGGAGCCCGGCGGGGAACTATGGCTACACCTTC. Amino acids: CAWSPAGNYGYTF. The chain recombines TRBV30 with TRBJ1-2; D unclear. The germline V and J ends were trimmed by 3 bases and 2 bases, with 10 bases remaining between them. This CDR3 contains 13 residues. Germline-derived CDR1 and CDR2 are GTSNPN and SVGIG (reference sequence). The full variable domain, completed using reference TRBV30 and TRBJ1-2, is SQTIHQWPATLVQPVGSPLSLECTVEGTSNPNLYWYRQAAGRGLQLLFYSVGIGQISSEVPQNLSASRPQDRQFILSSKKLLLSDSGFYLCAWSPAGNYGYTFGSGTRLTVV.

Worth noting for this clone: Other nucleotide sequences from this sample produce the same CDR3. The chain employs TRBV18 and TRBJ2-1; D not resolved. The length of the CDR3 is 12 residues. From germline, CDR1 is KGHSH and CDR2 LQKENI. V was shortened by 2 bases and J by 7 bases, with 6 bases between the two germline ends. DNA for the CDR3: TGTGCCAGCTCACCAGGGCCTAATGAGCAGTTCTTC. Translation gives CASSPGPNEQFF.

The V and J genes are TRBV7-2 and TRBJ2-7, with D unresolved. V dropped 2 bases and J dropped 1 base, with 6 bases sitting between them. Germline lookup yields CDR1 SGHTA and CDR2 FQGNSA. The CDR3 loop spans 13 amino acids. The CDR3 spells CASSLSNSYEQYF. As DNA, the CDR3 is TGTGCCAGCAGCTTATCTAATTCCTACGAGCAGTACTTC.

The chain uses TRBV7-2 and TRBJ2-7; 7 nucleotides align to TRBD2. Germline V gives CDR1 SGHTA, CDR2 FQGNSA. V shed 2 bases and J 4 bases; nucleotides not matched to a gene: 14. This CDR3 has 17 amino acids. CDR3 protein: CASSLYRPVGLTYEQYF. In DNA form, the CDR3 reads TGTGCCAGCAGCTTATATCGACCCGTGGGACTAACTTACGAGCAGTACTTC.

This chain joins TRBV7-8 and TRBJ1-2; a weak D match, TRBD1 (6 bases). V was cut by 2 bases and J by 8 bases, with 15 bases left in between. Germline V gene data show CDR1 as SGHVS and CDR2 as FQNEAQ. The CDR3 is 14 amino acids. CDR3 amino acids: CASSLNRENWGYTF. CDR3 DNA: TGTGCCAGCAGCTTAAACAGGGAGAATTGGGGCTACACCTTC.

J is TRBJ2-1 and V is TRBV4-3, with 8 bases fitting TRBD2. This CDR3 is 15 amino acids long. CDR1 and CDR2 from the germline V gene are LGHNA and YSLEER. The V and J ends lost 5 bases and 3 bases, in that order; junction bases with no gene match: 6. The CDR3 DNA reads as TGCGCCAGCAGCTATGGACTAGCTGTCTACAATGAGCAGTTCTTC. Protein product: CASSYGLAVYNEQFF.

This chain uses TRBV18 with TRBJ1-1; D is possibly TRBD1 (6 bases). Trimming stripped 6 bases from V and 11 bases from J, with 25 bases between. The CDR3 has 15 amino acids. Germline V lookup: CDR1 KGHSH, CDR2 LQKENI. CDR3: CASSRPTGPLTSAFF. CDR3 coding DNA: TGTGCCAGCTCCCGTCCGACAGGTCCTCTAACGTCCGCTTTCTTT.

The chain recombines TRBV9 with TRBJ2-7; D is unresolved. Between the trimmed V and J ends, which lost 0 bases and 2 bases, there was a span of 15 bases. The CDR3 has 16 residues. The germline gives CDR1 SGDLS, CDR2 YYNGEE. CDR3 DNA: TGTGCCAGCAGCGTAGGTATAGGAGCGACAACCTACGAGCAGTACTTC. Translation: CASSVGIGATTYEQYF.

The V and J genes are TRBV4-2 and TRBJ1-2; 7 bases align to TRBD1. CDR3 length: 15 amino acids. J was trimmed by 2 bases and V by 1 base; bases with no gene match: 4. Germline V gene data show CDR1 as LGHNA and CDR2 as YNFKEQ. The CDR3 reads CASSQGGQNNYGYTF. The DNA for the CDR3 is TGTGCCAGCAGCCAAGGGGGACAGAACAACTATGGCTACACCTTC.

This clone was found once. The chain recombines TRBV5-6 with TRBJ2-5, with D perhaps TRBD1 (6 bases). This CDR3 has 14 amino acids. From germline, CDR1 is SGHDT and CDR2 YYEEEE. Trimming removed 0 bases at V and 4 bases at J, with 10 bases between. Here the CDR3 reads CASSLGTVRETQYF. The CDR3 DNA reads TGTGCCAGCAGCTTGGGGACAGTTCGAGAGACCCAGTACTTC. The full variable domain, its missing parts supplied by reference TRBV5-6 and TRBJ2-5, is DAGVTQSPTHLIKTRGQQVTLRCSPKSGHDTVSWYQQALGQGPQFIFQYYEEEERQRGNFPDRFSGHQFPNYSSELNVNALLLGDSALYLCASSLGTVRETQYFGPGTRLLVL.

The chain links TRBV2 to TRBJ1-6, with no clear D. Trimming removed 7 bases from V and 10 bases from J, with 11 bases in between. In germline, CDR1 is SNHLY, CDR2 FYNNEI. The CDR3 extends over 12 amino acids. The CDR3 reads CASMWMRSPLHF. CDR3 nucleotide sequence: TGTGCCAGCATGTGGATGAGGTCACCCCTCCACTTT. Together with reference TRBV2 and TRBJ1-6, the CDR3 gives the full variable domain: EPEVTQTPSHQVTQMGQEVILRCVPISNHLYFYWYRQILGQKVEFLVSFYNNEISEKSEIFDDQFSVERPDGSNFTLKIRSTKLEDSAMYFCASMWMRSPLHFGNGTRLTVT.

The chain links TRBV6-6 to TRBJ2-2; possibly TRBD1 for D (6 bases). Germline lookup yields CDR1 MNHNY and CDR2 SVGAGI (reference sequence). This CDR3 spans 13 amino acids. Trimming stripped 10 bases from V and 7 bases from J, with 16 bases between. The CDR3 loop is CAIAKQGDGELFF. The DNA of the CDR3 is TGTGCCATAGCAAAACAGGGAGACGGGGAGCTGTTTTTT.

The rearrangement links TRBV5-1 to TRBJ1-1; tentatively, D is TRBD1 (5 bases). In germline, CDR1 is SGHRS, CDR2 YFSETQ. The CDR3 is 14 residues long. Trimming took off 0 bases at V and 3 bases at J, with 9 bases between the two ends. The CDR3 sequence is CASSLVGGDTEAFF. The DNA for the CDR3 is TGCGCCAGCAGCTTGGTTGGGGGAGACACTGAAGCTTTCTTT.

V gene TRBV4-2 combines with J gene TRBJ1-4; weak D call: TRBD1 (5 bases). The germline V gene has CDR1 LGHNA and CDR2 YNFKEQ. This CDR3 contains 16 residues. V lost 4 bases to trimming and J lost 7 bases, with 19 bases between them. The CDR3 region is CASSRGADRGSEKLFF. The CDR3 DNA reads TGTGCCAGCAGCCGAGGTGCAGACAGAGGGAGTGAAAAACTGTTTTTT.

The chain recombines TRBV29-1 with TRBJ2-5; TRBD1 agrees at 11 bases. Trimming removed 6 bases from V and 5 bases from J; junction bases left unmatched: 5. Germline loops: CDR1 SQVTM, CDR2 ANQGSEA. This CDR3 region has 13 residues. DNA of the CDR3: TGCAGCGTCCGGACAGGGGGCCTGGAGACCCAGTACTTC. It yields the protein CSVRTGGLETQYF.

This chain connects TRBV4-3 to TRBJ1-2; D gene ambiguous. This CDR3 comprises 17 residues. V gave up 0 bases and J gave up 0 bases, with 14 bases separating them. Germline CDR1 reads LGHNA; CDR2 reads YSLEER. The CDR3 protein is CASSQEYDGSTNYGYTF. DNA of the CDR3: TGCGCCAGCAGCCAAGAGTACGACGGCTCAACTAACTATGGCTACACCTTC.

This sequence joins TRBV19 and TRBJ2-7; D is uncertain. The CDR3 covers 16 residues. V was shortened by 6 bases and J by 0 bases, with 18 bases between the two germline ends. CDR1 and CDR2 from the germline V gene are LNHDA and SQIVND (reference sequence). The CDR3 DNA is TGTGCCAGTAGCCGACGTCGGAACCCGAACTCCTACGAGCAGTACTTC. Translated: CASSRRRNPNSYEQYF.

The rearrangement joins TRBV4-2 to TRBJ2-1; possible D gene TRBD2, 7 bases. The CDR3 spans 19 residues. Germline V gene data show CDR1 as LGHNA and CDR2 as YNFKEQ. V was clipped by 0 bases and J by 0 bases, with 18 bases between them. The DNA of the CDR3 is TGTGCCAGCAGCCAAGATCCAGTTGCGGGGGCGCTCTCCTACAATGAGCAGTTCTTC. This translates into CASSQDPVAGALSYNEQFF.

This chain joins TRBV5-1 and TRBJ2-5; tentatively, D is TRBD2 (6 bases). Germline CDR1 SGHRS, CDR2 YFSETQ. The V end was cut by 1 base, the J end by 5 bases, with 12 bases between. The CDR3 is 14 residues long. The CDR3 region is CASSLRRGGETQYF. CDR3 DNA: TGCGCCAGCAGCTTGCGGAGGGGCGGTGAGACCCAGTACTTC.

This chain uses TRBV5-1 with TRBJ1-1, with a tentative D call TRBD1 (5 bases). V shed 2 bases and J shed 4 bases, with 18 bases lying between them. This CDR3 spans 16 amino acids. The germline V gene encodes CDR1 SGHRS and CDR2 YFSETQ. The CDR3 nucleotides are TGCGCCAGCAGCTTCGACCTGGGGGGGAGGAGCACTGAAGCTTTCTTT. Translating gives CASSFDLGGRSTEAFF.

The CDR3, as DNA: TGTGCCTGGGACCTCTCTGGAAACACCATATATTTT. Translated, it gives CAWDLSGNTIYF. J is TRBJ1-3 and V is TRBV30, with D uncertain. Trimming shortened V by 5 bases and J by 0 bases, and 5 bases separated the two germline ends. The germline gives CDR1 GTSNPN, CDR2 SVGIG (reference sequence). This CDR3 is 12 amino acids long.

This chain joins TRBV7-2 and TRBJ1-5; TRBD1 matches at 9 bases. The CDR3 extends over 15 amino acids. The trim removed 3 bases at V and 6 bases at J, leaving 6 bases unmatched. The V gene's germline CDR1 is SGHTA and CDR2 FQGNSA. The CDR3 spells CASSFGTGSRQPQHF. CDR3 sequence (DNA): TGTGCCAGCAGCTTCGGGACAGGGAGTCGTCAGCCCCAGCATTTT. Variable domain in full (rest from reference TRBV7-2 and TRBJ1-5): GAGVSQSPSNKVTEKGKDVELRCDPISGHTALYWYRQSLGQGLEFLIYFQGNSAPDKSGLPSDRFSAERTGGSVSTLTIQRTQQEDSAVYLCASSFGTGSRQPQHFGDGTRLSIL.

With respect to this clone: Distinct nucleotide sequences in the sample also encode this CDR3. The CDR3 spells CASNGRRTDTQYF. The CDR3 bases are TGTGCCAGTAATGGCAGGCGGACAGATACGCAGTATTTT. This rearrangement joins TRBV19 to TRBJ2-3; unclear D gene. Trimming left V 7 bases short and J 3 bases short, with 11 bases between. Germline V gene data show CDR1 as LNHDA and CDR2 as SQIVND (reference sequence). This CDR3 spans 13 amino acids. Full variable domain (rest looked up from reference TRBV19 and TRBJ2-3): DGGITQSPKYLFRKEGQNVTLSCEQNLNHDAMYWYRQDPGQGLRLIYYSQIVNDFQKGDIAEGYSVSREKKESFPLTVTSAQKNPTAFYLCASNGRRTDTQYFGPGTRLTVL.